The 16 T cell receptor beta chains presented below share a single source sample, sequenced in a study of T-cell reconstitution after alpha-beta-depleted transplantation in children. Unique molecular identifiers were used in preparing the TCRbeta library. TCRdb redid the calling of the PCR reads with MiXCR, one entry per CDR3 protein. The sample lists almost 250,000 distinct CDR3 sequences, roughly 26% occurring once. Sample: PBMCs, taken before TCRalphabeta/CD19-depleted stem cell transplant. The receptors originated from a girl aged 2 to 9 with Fanconi anemia, due to receive a stem cell transplant.

This clonotype appeared a single time. The genes are TRBV7-8 and TRBJ2-5, with TRBD2 matching 7 bases. Germline lookup yields CDR1 SGHVS and CDR2 FQNEAQ. The V gene end was trimmed by 4 bases and the J gene end by 4 bases; junction bases not matched to a gene: 6. The CDR3 has 14 amino acids. The CDR3 reads CASSYGTNGETQYF. In DNA form, the CDR3 reads TGTGCCAGCAGCTACGGGACTAATGGAGAGACCCAGTACTTC.

The chain's CDR3 is CASSLAENEQFF. The CDR3 DNA reads as TGTGCCAGCAGCTTAGCGGAAAATGAGCAGTTCTTC. V is TRBV11-2 and J is TRBJ2-1, with no clear D. CDR3 length: 12 residues. Germline assignment: CDR1 SGHAT and CDR2 FQNNGV. The V gene lost 1 base and the J gene lost 7 bases, with 5 bases spanning the gap.

This clonotype was detected a few times. The gene calls are TRBV29-1 and TRBJ1-2; D is undetermined. With 3 bases removed from V and 8 bases from J, the gap between germline ends came to 13 bases. The CDR3 consists of 12 residues. Germline CDR1 SQVTM, CDR2 ANQGSEA. CDR3 in DNA: TGCAGCGTTGAGGCCTCAGGTCGAGGCTACACCTTC. Protein sequence: CSVEASGRGYTF.

This rearrangement joins TRBV4-2 to TRBJ2-2, with TRBD2 matching over 7 bases. The CDR3 runs to 15 residues. J was trimmed by 6 bases and V by 1 base; bases with no gene match: 5. Germline V CDR1 and CDR2: LGHNA, YNFKEQ. The CDR3 spells CASSQGAGESGELFF. The CDR3 coding sequence is TGTGCCAGCAGCCAAGGTGCGGGAGAGTCCGGGGAGCTGTTTTTT.

This clonotype came up many times. The gene calls are TRBV20-1 and TRBJ2-1; 7 bases line up with TRBD2. In germline, CDR1 is DFQATT, CDR2 SNEGSKA (reference sequence). The CDR3 has 11 amino acids. V dropped 5 bases and J dropped 9; count of bases not matched to a gene: 4. CDR3 sequence reads: CSAGGVSEQFF. In DNA form, the CDR3 reads TGCAGTGCTGGGGGGGTGAGTGAGCAGTTCTTC.

CDR3 residues: CSVGFAGTGYNEQFF. For the CDR3, the DNA is TGCAGCGTTGGTTTCGCCGGGACCGGCTACAATGAGCAGTTCTTC. J is TRBJ2-1 and V is TRBV29-1; D tentatively fits TRBD1 or TRBD2 (5 bases each). The CDR3 contains 15 residues. V gave up 4 bases and J gave up 3 bases, with 16 bases separating them. Per germline, CDR1 SQVTM and CDR2 ANQGSEA.

This clonotype appeared many times. The rearrangement joins TRBV7-3 to TRBJ2-2, with 11 bases aligning to TRBD1. The J segment lost 4 bases and the V segment lost 0 bases, leaving 4 bases of the junction unmatched. The CDR3 runs to 17 residues. Per the germline V gene, CDR1 is SGHTA and CDR2 is FQGTGA. The CDR3 protein is CASSLTRDRGATGELFF. Here the CDR3 DNA reads TGTGCCAGCAGCTTAACTAGGGACAGGGGGGCCACCGGGGAGCTGTTTTTT.

This clonotype was counted between two and nine times. J is TRBJ2-7 and V is TRBV11-2, with 7 bases aligning to TRBD2. This CDR3 has 15 residues. Germline CDR1 and CDR2: SGHAT and FQNNGV. V was clipped by 5 bases and J by 2 bases; unmatched bases: 9. The CDR3 region has the DNA TGTGCCAGCAGCAGGCTCGGCGGGACTACCTACGAGCAGTACTTC. This codes for CASSRLGGTTYEQYF.

The CDR3 sequence is CASSYSGHHEQFF. The CDR3 DNA is TGTGCCAGCAGTTACTCGGGGCACCATGAGCAGTTCTTC. The V call is TRBV6-5, the J call TRBJ2-1; D possibly corresponds to TRBD1 (5 bases). Germline V gene data show CDR1 as MNHEY and CDR2 as SVGAGI. The V end lost 0 bases, the J end lost 8 bases, and 8 bases lay between the germline ends. The CDR3 covers 13 residues.

This clonotype was observed at least ten times. This chain joins TRBV5-1 and TRBJ1-1, with D unresolved. Germline CDR1 reads SGHRS; CDR2 reads YFSETQ. This CDR3 is 12 amino acids long. V was shortened by 0 bases and J by 3 bases, with 3 bases between the two germline ends. CDR3 residues: CASSLGYTEAFF. The CDR3 nucleotides are TGCGCCAGCAGCTTGGGGTACACTGAAGCTTTCTTT.

The chain is built from TRBV29-1 and TRBJ2-7; no definite D call. Trimming pared 6 bases from V and 2 bases from J, leaving 14 bases between. The germline CDR1 and CDR2 sequences are SQVTM and ANQGSEA. The CDR3 is 13 residues long. The DNA for the CDR3 is TGCAGCGTCCTTCTAGTCAATACCTACGAGCAGTACTTC. It encodes CSVLLVNTYEQYF.

The chain joins TRBV3-1 to TRBJ2-2, with D possibly TRBD2 on 5 matching bases. The CDR3 loop spans 13 amino acids. The germline V gene encodes CDR1 LGHDT and CDR2 YNNKEL (reference sequence). The V end lost 5 bases, the J end lost 6 bases, and 10 bases lay between the germline ends. The chain's CDR3 is CASSFMEAGELFF. For the CDR3, the DNA is TGTGCCAGCAGCTTTATGGAGGCCGGGGAGCTGTTTTTT.

This clonotype was detected many times. CDR3: CASRDQRGSGNTIYF. CDR3 coding DNA: TGTGCCAGCAGGGACCAACGGGGCTCTGGAAACACCATATATTTT. V and J are TRBV12-3 or TRBV12-4 and TRBJ1-3; D call uncertain. CDR3 length: 15 residues. Trimming pared 6 bases from V and 0 bases from J, leaving 12 bases between.

The genes are TRBV7-2 and TRBJ2-1, with D unresolved. This CDR3 is 14 amino acids long. V shed 7 bases and J shed 8 bases, with 18 bases lying between them. CDR1 and CDR2 (germline): SGHTA, FQGNSA. The CDR3 coding sequence is TGTGCCAGCATCCAAGTCATGATCACGGATGAGCAGTTCTTC. This sequence encodes CASIQVMITDEQFF.

This clonotype was recorded at least ten times. The chain joins TRBV20-1 to TRBJ2-7; possible D gene TRBD1, 6 bases. Germline V gene data show CDR1 as DFQATT and CDR2 as SNEGSKA (reference sequence). V lost 3 bases and J 0 bases, leaving 18 bases between the germline ends. The CDR3 covers 16 residues. CDR3 sequence reads: CSARGAGTLSSYEQYF. The DNA of the CDR3 is TGCAGTGCTAGGGGGGCCGGGACGCTATCCTCCTACGAGCAGTACTTC.

The V and J genes are TRBV29-1 and TRBJ2-7; 7 bases fit TRBD2. The germline CDR1 and CDR2 sequences are SQVTM and ANQGSEA. There are 12 residues in the CDR3. Trimming took 6 bases from V and 3 from J; bases not matched to a gene: 5. The chain's CDR3 is CSVLSGGYEQYF. In DNA form, the CDR3 reads TGCAGCGTGCTGTCGGGGGGCTACGAGCAGTACTTC.